This entry lists 25 T cell receptor beta chains sequenced from one sample in a study of shared clonotypes between healthy human individuals. Libraries were prepared by immunoSEQ multiplex PCR; TCRdb keeps only in-frame clonotypes and omits some of them. The sample gives millions of clones, 85% to 95% of which show up once; around 0.15% is in the top ten. The sample taken for sequencing was naive CD4+ T cells sorted from blood. As for subset: CD45RA+ positively selected. These TCRs come from a young man in good health.

The chain combines TRBV7-3 with TRBJ2-2; no clear D gene. Germline CDR1 SGHTA, CDR2 FQGTGA. The V and J ends lost 5 bases and 6 bases respectively, with 10 bases between them. The CDR3 consists of 13 residues. CDR3 amino acids: CASSPGGSGELFF. The DNA for the CDR3 is TGTGCCAGCAGCCCGGGCGGATCCGGGGAGCTGTTTTTT.

The CDR3 loop is CASSLEGGNGYTF. CDR3 nucleotides: TGTGCCAGCAGCTTAGAGGGGGGCAATGGCTACACCTTC. The chain joins TRBV7-2 to TRBJ1-2; tentative D call: TRBD1 (6 bases). V lost 1 base and J 6 bases, leaving 9 bases between the germline ends. Germline V lookup: CDR1 SGHTA, CDR2 FQGNSA. This CDR3 is built from 13 residues.

The sample holds one count of this clone. The J gene is TRBJ1-5, the V gene TRBV6-1; the D is unclear. Germline V gives CDR1 MNHNS, CDR2 SASEGT. Trimming stripped 6 bases from V and 3 bases from J, with 15 bases between. The length of the CDR3 is 15 residues. Here the CDR3 DNA reads TGTGCCAGCAGAGGCAATAGCTCGGTCAATCAGCCCCAGCATTTT. The encoded protein is CASRGNSSVNQPQHF.

As to this clone: This specimen includes other DNA sequences encoding the same CDR3. V and J are TRBV30 and TRBJ2-5, with TRBD1 as a possible D gene (5 bases). CDR3 length equals 13 residues. Germline CDR1 is GTSNPN and CDR2 is SVGIG (reference sequence). Trimming took off 4 bases at V and 2 bases at J, with 11 bases between the two ends. CDR3 nucleotides: TGTGCCTGGACCCCAGGGCGACAAGAGACCCAGTACTTC. Translation: CAWTPGRQETQYF.

The J gene is TRBJ2-7, the V gene TRBV7-9, with 11 bases fitting TRBD2. V lost 1 base, J lost 2 bases, and 4 bases stayed unmatched. The CDR3 has 16 amino acids. CDR1 and CDR2 from the germline V gene are SEHNR and FQNEAQ (reference sequence). DNA for the CDR3: TGTGCCAGCAGCTTAGGAGGTAGCGGGAGGGCCTACGAGCAGTACTTC. Its translation is CASSLGGSGRAYEQYF.

The chain couples TRBV30 to TRBJ2-5, with D maybe TRBD1 (7 bases). The V and J ends lost 4 bases and 1 base respectively, with 19 bases between them. The CDR3 is 16 residues long. The germline V gene has CDR1 GTSNPN and CDR2 SVGIG (reference sequence). The CDR3 DNA follows: TGTGCCTGGACCTCAGGGGGGCGGGGAATCCAAGAGACCCAGTACTTC. Amino acids: CAWTSGGRGIQETQYF.

Of note for this clone: This same CDR3 is encoded by further DNA sequences in the sample. The chain joins TRBV10-3 to TRBJ1-5; D might be TRBD1 (6 bases). The CDR3 is made up of 13 amino acids. V lost 3 bases, J lost 6 bases, and 9 bases lay in between. Germline V gene sequence: CDR1 ENHRY, CDR2 SYGVKD. This CDR3 reads CAISEQGGQPQHF. Here the CDR3 DNA reads TGTGCCATCAGTGAACAGGGTGGTCAGCCCCAGCATTTT.

The rearrangement joins TRBV19 to TRBJ1-1; TRBD1 matches 7 bases. The V and J ends lost 5 bases and 8 bases, in that order; junction bases with no gene match: 11. Germline V lookup: CDR1 LNHDA, CDR2 SQIVND (reference sequence). The CDR3 runs 14 residues. DNA for the CDR3: TGTGCCAGTAGTTATGAGGGGGCGCGTCGGGAAGCTTTCTTT. This codes for CASSYEGARREAFF.

The J gene is TRBJ1-4, the V gene TRBV4-1; TRBD1 agrees at 7 bases. The germline V gene encodes CDR1 MGHRA and CDR2 YSYEKL. The V segment lost 0 bases and the J segment 8 bases; nucleotides outside the gene matches: 9. This CDR3 has 16 residues. The chain's CDR3 is CASSQDLGTALEKLFF. DNA of the CDR3: TGCGCCAGCAGCCAAGATCTCGGGACAGCATTAGAAAAACTGTTTTTT.

The rearrangement uses TRBV7-3 and TRBJ2-3; 7 bases line up with TRBD1. The CDR3 is made up of 17 amino acids. The J segment lost 5 bases and the V segment lost 4 bases, leaving 15 bases of the junction unmatched. Per germline, CDR1 SGHTA and CDR2 FQGTGA. The CDR3 spells CASSSQPTGSGVDTQYF. The CDR3 DNA is TGTGCCAGCAGCTCCCAACCGACAGGGAGCGGTGTAGATACGCAGTATTTT.

The chain joins TRBV5-1 to TRBJ2-3; perhaps TRBD2 as D (6 bases). The CDR3 length is 15 residues. Trimming removed 4 bases at V and 6 bases at J, with 18 bases between. CDR1 is SGHRS, CDR2 YFSETQ, per germline. CDR3 sequence: CASSLEGLSGDTQYF. CDR3 DNA: TGCGCCAGCAGCCTGGAGGGGCTATCGGGGGATACGCAGTATTTT.

This chain uses TRBV9 with TRBJ1-2, with D hard to call. The CDR3 is made up of 15 amino acids. Trimming took off 4 bases at V and 4 bases at J, with 17 bases between the two ends. Per germline, CDR1 SGDLS and CDR2 YYNGEE. The CDR3 DNA reads TGTGCCAGCAGCCCCGTCGACCTCCCCGGCTATGGCTACACCTTC. Its translation is CASSPVDLPGYGYTF.

The chain joins TRBV7-2 to TRBJ2-1; tentative D call: TRBD1 (5 bases). The CDR3 sequence is 14 residues long. The germline CDR1 and CDR2 sequences are SGHTA and FQGNSA. V lost 4 bases and J 6 bases, leaving 13 bases between the germline ends. The CDR3 reads CASSSAPRGNEQFF. The CDR3 DNA follows: TGTGCCAGCAGCTCAGCCCCTAGGGGCAATGAGCAGTTCTTC.

This rearrangement joins TRBV5-4 to TRBJ2-2, with D uncertain. CDR3 length equals 14 residues. Germline CDR1 is SGHNT and CDR2 is YYREEE (reference sequence). V gave up 2 bases and J gave up 0 bases, with 5 bases separating them. CDR3 in amino acids: CASSFVPNTGELFF. CDR3 coding DNA: TGTGCCAGCAGCTTCGTCCCGAACACCGGGGAGCTGTTTTTT.

The rearrangement links TRBV30 to TRBJ1-1; no firm D call. CDR3 length equals 12 residues. The V and J ends lost 4 bases and 4 bases respectively, with 10 bases between them. Germline V gene lookup returns CDR1 GTSNPN and CDR2 SVGIG (reference sequence). CDR3 DNA sequence: TGTGCCTGGAAATCCAGGCCCACTGAAGCTTTCTTT. It is translated as CAWKSRPTEAFF.

J is TRBJ2-5 and V is TRBV2; D is unclear. The CDR3 is 13 amino acids. Per germline, CDR1 SNHLY and CDR2 FYNNEI. Trimming left V 4 bases short and J 2 bases short, with 8 bases between. CDR3 protein: CASSGVQQETQYF. The CDR3 DNA reads as TGTGCCAGCAGTGGAGTCCAACAAGAGACCCAGTACTTC.

V and J are TRBV10-1 and TRBJ2-6; possibly TRBD2 for D (5 bases). There are 17 residues in the CDR3. Per the germline V gene, CDR1 is WNHNN and CDR2 is SYGVQD (reference sequence). V was shortened by 3 bases and J by 4 bases, with 16 bases between the two germline ends. The CDR3 protein is CASSEGSRRAGANVLTF. The CDR3 DNA reads TGCGCCAGCAGTGAAGGGAGCAGGCGTGCAGGGGCCAACGTCCTGACTTTC.

This clone was seen only once. The chain couples TRBV10-3 to TRBJ2-3; D may correspond to TRBD1 or TRBD2 (6 bases each). Per germline, CDR1 ENHRY and CDR2 SYGVKD. Trimming stripped 1 base from V and 6 bases from J, with 11 bases between. The CDR3 has 14 residues. The CDR3 protein is CAISELLGGDTQYF. Written as DNA, the CDR3 is TGTGCCATCAGTGAGTTACTAGGGGGGGATACGCAGTATTTT.

The CDR3 protein is CASSRGGLLETQYF. The CDR3 DNA sequence: TGTGCCAGCAGCCGTGGTGGGCTGTTGGAGACCCAGTACTTC. The rearrangement uses TRBV7-2 and TRBJ2-5; D is uncertain. V lost 5 bases, J lost 5 bases, and 15 bases lay in between. Germline assignment: CDR1 SGHTA and CDR2 FQGNSA. The CDR3 consists of 14 residues. The full variable domain, with the rest looked up from reference TRBV7-2 and TRBJ2-5, is GAGVSQSPSNKVTEKGKDVELRCDPISGHTALYWYRQSLGQGLEFLIYFQGNSAPDKSGLPSDRFSAERTGGSVSTLTIQRTQQEDSAVYLCASSRGGLLETQYFGPGTRLLVL.

The chain joins TRBV27 to TRBJ1-1, with D possibly TRBD1 on 5 matching bases. Trimming took off 1 base at V and 0 bases at J, with 9 bases between the two ends. This CDR3 is built from 15 residues. Germline assignment: CDR1 MNHEY and CDR2 SMNVEV (reference sequence). CDR3 amino acids: CASSLFAGLNTEAFF. CDR3 bases: TGTGCCAGCAGTTTATTCGCAGGGTTGAACACTGAAGCTTTCTTT.

This clone has more than one count but fewer than ten. This chain joins TRBV15 and TRBJ1-6; maybe TRBD1 (6 bases). Germline V gene lookup returns CDR1 LNHNV and CDR2 YYDKDF (reference sequence). The CDR3 has 15 amino acids. The germline V and J ends were trimmed by 0 bases and 10 bases, with 13 bases remaining between them. CDR3 protein: CATSRDGGGLSPLHF. In DNA, the CDR3 is TGTGCCACCAGCAGAGATGGGGGGGGGCTATCACCCCTCCACTTT.

This clone was seen once. The chain links TRBV6-1 to TRBJ2-7, with TRBD1 matching over 9 bases. Germline CDR1 reads MNHNS; CDR2 reads SASEGT. CDR3 size: 15 residues. Germline trimming cut 2 bases from V and 3 bases from J; bases unmatched to any gene: 5. Written as DNA, the CDR3 is TGTGCCAGCAGTGAAAGCGGGACAGGGATCTACGAGCAGTACTTC. Translated, it gives CASSESGTGIYEQYF.

This clone showed up just a few times. This chain links TRBV14 with TRBJ2-5; the match to TRBD2 covers 9 bases. V was pared by 4 bases and J by 5 bases, with 11 bases of the junction left unmatched. The CDR3 spans 16 residues. The germline V gene encodes CDR1 SGHDN and CDR2 FVKESK. The CDR3 spells CASSPMTSGSGETQYF. The CDR3 bases are TGTGCCAGCAGCCCGATGACTAGCGGCTCTGGGGAGACCCAGTACTTC.

Regarding this clone: At one end, the junction sequence differs from germline, possibly due to a read error. CDR3 amino acids: CASSPLSGQRGETQYF. The CDR3 region has the DNA TGTGCTAGCAGCCCCCTCTCGGGTCAACGAGGGGAGACCCAGTACTTC. V and J are TRBV7-7 and TRBJ2-5; perhaps TRBD2 as D (5 bases). The CDR3 spans 16 residues. The germline gives CDR1 SSHAT, CDR2 FNYEAQ (reference sequence). Together with reference TRBV7-7 and TRBJ2-5, the CDR3 gives the full variable domain: GAGVSQSPRYKVTKRGQDVTLRCDPISSHATLYWYQQALGQGPEFLTYFNYEAQPDKSGLPSDRFSAERPEGSISTLTIQRTEQRDSAMYRCASSPLSGQRGETQYFGPGTRLLVL.

The chain links TRBV4-3 to TRBJ2-3, with 9 bases aligning to TRBD2. Germline V gene data show CDR1 as LGHNA and CDR2 as YSLEER. The CDR3 totals 17 residues. With V trimmed by 0 bases and J by 3 bases, 7 bases remained unmatched. CDR3 protein: CASSQDSWGLATDTQYF. The CDR3 DNA is TGCGCCAGCAGCCAAGATTCGTGGGGACTAGCTACAGATACGCAGTATTTT.